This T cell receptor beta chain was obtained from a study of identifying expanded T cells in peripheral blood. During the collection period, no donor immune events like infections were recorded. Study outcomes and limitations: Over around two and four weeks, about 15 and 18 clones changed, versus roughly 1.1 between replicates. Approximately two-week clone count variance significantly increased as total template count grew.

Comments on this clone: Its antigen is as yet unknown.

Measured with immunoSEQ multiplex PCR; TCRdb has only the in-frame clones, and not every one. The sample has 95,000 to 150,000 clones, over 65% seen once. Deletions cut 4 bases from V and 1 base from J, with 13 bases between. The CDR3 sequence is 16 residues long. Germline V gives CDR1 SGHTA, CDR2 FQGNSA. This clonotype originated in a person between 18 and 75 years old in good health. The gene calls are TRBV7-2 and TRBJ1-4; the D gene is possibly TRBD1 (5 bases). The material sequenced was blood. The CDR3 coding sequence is TGTGCCAGCAGCTATTCCGGGACCGTAACTAATGAAAAACTGTTTTTT. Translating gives CASSYSGTVTNEKLFF.